The sequence of this T cell receptor beta chain was determined in a study of CD8+ T cells in alopecia areata. Study information: Treated patients received oral tofacitinib, 5 to 10 mg twice daily.

The CDR3 covers 14 residues. The germline V gene has CDR1 SEHNR and CDR2 FQNEAQ (reference sequence). Trimming took 6 bases from V and 6 from J, leaving 18 bases between them. Treatment meaning: oral pan-JAK inhibitor, 5-10 mg twice daily. Specimens obtained from alopecia areata patients comprised lesional scalp punch biopsies and peripheral blood. Extracted from the samples, RNA was reverse transcribed into cDNA to serve as the sequencing template. Assay: immunoSEQ multiplex PCR; the TCRdb copy retains only in-frame clones and omits some. The sample consists of roughly 200,000 clones, approximately 40% of them appearing once.

The chain has TRBV7-9 and TRBJ2-7; possibly TRBD1 for D (6 bases). The receptor comes from a human donor with alopecia areata. This specimen consisted of CD4+ T cells sorted from blood, obtained at approximately week 39, from a patient treated with tofacitinib. In DNA, the CDR3 is TGTGCCAGCAGTCCCCCCGACAGGTCTGGCGAGCAGTACTTC. This encodes CASSPPDRSGEQYF.